These 7 T cell receptor beta chains originate from one sample sequenced in a study of Ad26.COV2.S vaccination and SARS-CoV-2 variants (dated by TCRdb to 2020 to 2022). Libraries were built with the immunoSEQ multiplex PCR assay. This is the immuneACCESS table as TCRdb keeps it, with only in-frame sequences that have V and J called. A part of the clones is gone; compared with another copy, unresolved V genes explain less than half, and the rest is unexplained. The sample yields roughly 380,000 clones; more than 75% were counted once. Around 3.6% of the sample rests with the top ten. The sample's treatment or condition label, decoded: 15 to 20 received Ad26.COV2.S at low or high dose, single or two shots; about 5 received placebo; per-sample allocation not given. For vaccine and placebo recipients, the sequenced repertoires came from samples collected on day 63 after the first injection. The sample was peripheral blood, taken in a trial of Ad26.COV2.S vaccine versus placebo. Receptors originate from a person aged 18-65 years who received the Ad26.COV2.S COVID-19 vaccine or a placebo.

The CDR3 spells CASSPRGPSPYEQYF. DNA for the CDR3: TGTGCCAGCAGTCCGCGAGGGCCCAGCCCCTACGAGCAGTACTTC. The rearrangement links TRBV27 to TRBJ2-7; D is possibly TRBD2 (5 bases). The ends were cut back, 5 bases at V and 2 bases at J, with 16 bases in the middle. Germline V lookup: CDR1 MNHEY, CDR2 SMNVEV (reference sequence). The CDR3 covers 15 residues.

The J gene is TRBJ1-1, the V gene TRBV5-5; 12 bases are a match to TRBD1. The junction had 11 bases not matched to a gene; V was cut back by 4 bases and J by 1 base. Germline-derived CDR1 and CDR2 are SGHKS and YYEKEE (reference sequence). This CDR3 has 18 amino acids. CDR3 residues: CASSGDRGRVGRNTEAFF. The CDR3 nucleotides read TGTGCCAGCAGCGGGGACAGGGGGCGCGTGGGGAGGAACACTGAAGCTTTCTTT.

V is TRBV19 and J is TRBJ2-7, with D perhaps being TRBD1 or TRBD2 (5 bases each). V lost 3 bases and J 2 bases, leaving 8 bases between the germline ends. This CDR3 is built from 13 residues. The germline V gene encodes CDR1 LNHDA and CDR2 SQIVND (reference sequence). The CDR3 loop is CASSMGRPYEQYF. DNA of the CDR3: TGTGCCAGTAGTATGGGACGGCCCTACGAGCAGTACTTC.

The J gene is TRBJ2-5, the V gene TRBV4-1, with D perhaps TRBD1 (5 bases). From germline, CDR1 is MGHRA and CDR2 YSYEKL. V lost 3 bases and J lost 1, with 15 bases in between. This CDR3 spans 16 amino acids. CDR3 amino acids: CASSQSGGAVQETQYF. Here the CDR3 DNA reads TGCGCCAGCAGCCAGTCGGGTGGGGCAGTCCAAGAGACCCAGTACTTC.

This clone was picked up one time. The chain has TRBV7-9 and TRBJ2-3; 8 bases agree with TRBD1. The junction had 10 bases not matched to a gene; V was cut back by 0 bases and J by 5 bases. Germline CDR1 and CDR2: SEHNR and FQNEAQ (reference sequence). The CDR3 contains 17 residues. The CDR3 nucleotides read TGTGCCAGCAGCTTAGCTACCGCAGGACAGGGTATAGATACGCAGTATTTT. It is translated as CASSLATAGQGIDTQYF.

The chain employs TRBV5-4 and TRBJ1-1, with a weak D call TRBD1 (5 bases). The CDR3 length is 13 residues. The V end was cut by 4 bases, the J end by 5 bases, with 12 bases between. CDR1 is SGHNT, CDR2 YYREEE, per germline (reference sequence). In DNA, the CDR3 is TGTGCCAGCAGCGAGGGGTGGGCGACTGAAGCTTTCTTT. It translates to CASSEGWATEAFF.

A word on this clone: Other DNA sequences in this specimen translate into the identical CDR3. The rearrangement uses TRBV5-1 and TRBJ2-5, with D unclear. From germline, CDR1 is SGHRS and CDR2 YFSETQ. The CDR3 runs 15 residues. Trimming stripped 1 base from V and 4 bases from J, with 14 bases between. The CDR3 is CASSLPGSQGETQYF. The CDR3 nucleotides read TGCGCCAGCAGCTTGCCCGGGTCACAAGGAGAGACCCAGTACTTC.